Below are 23 T cell receptor beta chains sequenced from a single sample in a study of cytotoxic CD8 clonotypes in ibrutinib-treated CLL. Profiled with immunoSEQ multiplex PCR; TCRdb holds only in-frame clones, not every one. The sample yields about 63,000 clones, less than 75% seen once. The material sequenced was PBMCs, taken after 12 months of ibrutinib treatment. The receptors originated from a human donor with chronic lymphocytic leukemia.

The chain joins TRBV4-1 to TRBJ2-7; 8 bases are shared with TRBD2. The germline gives CDR1 MGHRA, CDR2 YSYEKL. CDR3 length: 15 amino acids. The ends lost 0 bases at V and 11 bases at J; junction bases unmatched: 12. The CDR3 here is CASSQDRGGRALEYF. As DNA, the CDR3 is TGCGCCAGCAGCCAAGATCGGGGGGGCCGGGCACTGGAGTACTTC.

The chain combines TRBV11-3 with TRBJ2-2; D gene ambiguous. CDR1 SGHNT and CDR2 YENEEA come from the germline V gene. This CDR3 has 18 amino acids. V was cut by 1 base and J by 3 bases, with 18 bases left in between. The CDR3 coding sequence is TGTGCCAGCAGCTTAGCTACGATAGACTTCCCGCACACCGGGGAGCTGTTTTTT. Protein: CASSLATIDFPHTGELFF.

This clone was counted a few times. V and J are TRBV5-6 and TRBJ2-1, with D possibly matching TRBD2 (6 bases). Germline-derived CDR1 and CDR2 are SGHDT and YYEEEE. V was pared by 4 bases and J by 3 bases, with 14 bases between. CDR3 length: 15 amino acids. The CDR3 loop reads CASSRTGVNYNEQFF. For the CDR3, the DNA is TGTGCCAGCAGCCGGACGGGAGTGAACTACAATGAGCAGTTCTTC.

This clone was observed a few times. V usage is TRBV7-6 and J usage is TRBJ1-2, with no clear D. This CDR3 is built from 14 residues. Trimming took off 1 base at V and 2 bases at J, with 8 bases between the two ends. Germline V gene sequence: CDR1 SGHVS, CDR2 FNYEAQ. The CDR3 sequence: CASSLDGSNYGYTF. The CDR3 DNA reads TGTGCCAGCAGCTTAGACGGGAGCAACTATGGCTACACCTTC.

For this clone: Germline is not matched at one junction end, which may reflect a read error. CDR3 sequence (DNA): TGTGCCAGCAGTTTAGCGGGAGGGGAGTGGGTCTTC. Translated: CASSLAGGEWVF. The chain uses TRBV27 and TRBJ2-1, with 9 bases lining up with TRBD2. The CDR3 consists of 12 residues. Germline CDR1 and CDR2: MNHEY and SMNVEV (reference sequence).

This rearrangement joins TRBV7-2 to TRBJ1-4; D is perhaps TRBD1 (6 bases). Germline-derived CDR1 and CDR2 are SGHTA and FQGNSA. Trimming shortened V by 6 bases and J by 4 bases, and 18 bases separated the two germline ends. This CDR3 has 16 residues. This CDR3 is CASSPRGGALNEKLFF. The CDR3 coding sequence is TGTGCCAGCAGTCCCCGGGGGGGGGCGCTTAATGAAAAACTGTTTTTT.

This clone was seen once. The chain recombines TRBV4-1 with TRBJ2-2; 10 bases are a match to TRBD2. V trimming: 1 base; J trimming: 0 bases; junction bases outside the gene matches: 5. The CDR3 totals 18 residues. CDR1 is MGHRA and CDR2 is YSYEKL in the germline V gene. In nucleotides, the CDR3 is TGCGCCAGCAGCCAAGTCCTAGCGGGGGCTTCGAACACCGGGGAGCTGTTTTTT. Protein: CASSQVLAGASNTGELFF.

The chain is built from TRBV18 and TRBJ1-5, with 7 bases matching TRBD1. The CDR3 spans 15 residues. The V gene's germline CDR1 is KGHSH and CDR2 LQKENI. The junction had 7 bases not matched to a gene; V was cut back by 1 base and J by 7 bases. The CDR3 region has the DNA TGTGCCAGCTCACCACAAGGACAGGACATACAGCCCCAGCATTTT. It yields the protein CASSPQGQDIQPQHF.

V usage is TRBV9 and J usage is TRBJ1-4; D call uncertain. Germline-derived CDR1 and CDR2 are SGDLS and YYNGEE. V was clipped by 4 bases and J by 6 bases, with 16 bases between them. The CDR3 spans 15 residues. The CDR3 DNA follows: TGTGCCAGCAGCCCGAGTGTCAGGAGGGATGAAAAACTGTTTTTT. Translation gives CASSPSVRRDEKLFF.

The chain employs TRBV5-6 and TRBJ2-5, with TRBD1 matching over 7 bases. With 4 bases clipped from V and 2 bases from J, the junction kept 8 bases outside the gene matches. The CDR3 has 15 residues. Germline lookup yields CDR1 SGHDT and CDR2 YYEEEE. The CDR3 nucleotides are TGTGCCAGCAGCAGTATCTGGACAGGTCAAGAGACCCAGTACTTC. Translated, it gives CASSSIWTGQETQYF. The full variable domain, in which reference TRBV5-6 and TRBJ2-5 provide the parts outside the CDR3, is DAGVTQSPTHLIKTRGQQVTLRCSPKSGHDTVSWYQQALGQGPQFIFQYYEEEERQRGNFPDRFSGHQFPNYSSELNVNALLLGDSALYLCASSSIWTGQETQYFGPGTRLLVL.

The chain employs TRBV2 and TRBJ2-6; no firm D call. Germline V gene lookup returns CDR1 SNHLY and CDR2 FYNNEI. The CDR3 loop spans 15 amino acids. Trimming stripped 4 bases from V and 0 bases from J, with 7 bases between. CDR3 nucleotide sequence: TGTGCCAGCAGTGTTTGGTTCTCTGGGGCCAACGTCCTGACTTTC. Its translation: CASSVWFSGANVLTF.

V gene TRBV29-1 combines with J gene TRBJ2-5; weak D call: TRBD1 (5 bases). This CDR3 comprises 14 residues. V was clipped by 6 bases and J by 0 bases, with 14 bases between them. Germline lookup yields CDR1 SQVTM and CDR2 ANQGSEA. The CDR3 DNA reads TGCAGCGTCGGACAACCCAGAGACCAAGAGACCCAGTACTTC. Its protein product is CSVGQPRDQETQYF.

The chain uses TRBV15 and TRBJ2-1; 7 nucleotides line up with TRBD2. The CDR3 runs to 14 residues. V lost 6 bases to trimming and J lost 9 bases; unmatched junction nucleotides: 11. Germline assignment: CDR1 LNHNV and CDR2 YYDKDF (reference sequence). In DNA form, the CDR3 reads TGTGCCACCAGGGGGGGAGGGGCACGCGTTGAGCAGTTCTTC. Protein sequence: CATRGGGARVEQFF. The full variable domain, its missing parts supplied by reference TRBV15 and TRBJ2-1, is DAMVIQNPRYQVTQFGKPVTLSCSQTLNHNVMYWYQQKSSQAPKLLFHYYDKDFNNEADTPDNFQSRRPNTSFCFLDIRSPGLGDTAMYLCATRGGGARVEQFFGPGTRLTVL.

The CDR3 spells CASSLAGTSAYNEQFF. The CDR3 nucleotides are TGTGCCAGCAGTTTAGCCGGGACTAGCGCTTACAATGAGCAGTTCTTC. This chain uses TRBV28 with TRBJ2-1, with 10 nucleotides matching TRBD2. The germline V gene encodes CDR1 MDHEN and CDR2 SYDVKM. V dropped 2 bases and J dropped 4; count of bases not matched to a gene: 5. This CDR3 has 16 amino acids.

The chain couples TRBV30 to TRBJ1-5, with D unresolved. Trimming took 1 base from V and 0 from J, leaving 4 bases between them. CDR3 length: 13 amino acids. Per the germline V gene, CDR1 is GTSNPN and CDR2 is SVGIG (reference sequence). CDR3 amino acids: CAWSDGSNQPQHF. In DNA, the CDR3 is TGTGCCTGGAGTGACGGTAGCAATCAGCCCCAGCATTTT. The complete variable domain, with remaining parts taken from reference TRBV30 and TRBJ1-5, reads SQTIHQWPATLVQPVGSPLSLECTVEGTSNPNLYWYRQAAGRGLQLLFYSVGIGQISSEVPQNLSASRPQDRQFILSSKKLLLSDSGFYLCAWSDGSNQPQHFGDGTRLSIL.

The chain is built from TRBV19 and TRBJ2-1; D not certain. V shed 7 bases and J shed 6 bases, with 13 bases lying between them. The CDR3 spans 13 residues. Germline-derived CDR1 and CDR2 are LNHDA and SQIVND (reference sequence). This CDR3 reads CASNPPGANEQFF. CDR3 coding DNA: TGTGCCAGTAACCCCCCCGGCGCCAATGAGCAGTTCTTC. The complete variable domain, with remaining parts taken from reference TRBV19 and TRBJ2-1, reads DGGITQSPKYLFRKEGQNVTLSCEQNLNHDAMYWYRQDPGQGLRLIYYSQIVNDFQKGDIAEGYSVSREKKESFPLTVTSAQKNPTAFYLCASNPPGANEQFFGPGTRLTVL.

This rearrangement joins TRBV2 to TRBJ2-3; D unresolved. There are 12 residues in the CDR3. The germline V gene has CDR1 SNHLY and CDR2 FYNNEI. V was shortened by 9 bases and J by 1 base, with 8 bases between the two germline ends. Here the CDR3 reads CASTWGTDTQYF. CDR3 nucleotide sequence: TGTGCCAGTACGTGGGGCACAGATACGCAGTATTTT.

The gene calls are TRBV7-9 and TRBJ2-5; D possibly corresponds to TRBD2 (6 bases). The CDR3 length is 13 residues. With 5 bases removed from V and 7 bases from J, the gap between germline ends came to 14 bases. The germline V gene encodes CDR1 SEHNR and CDR2 FQNEAQ (reference sequence). The CDR3 reads CASSRGTGRTQYF. The CDR3 bases are TGTGCCAGCAGCCGCGGGACCGGTCGGACCCAGTACTTC.

The V and J genes are TRBV5-1 and TRBJ1-2; D is unclear. CDR3 size: 14 residues. V dropped 4 bases and J dropped 4 bases, with 14 bases sitting between them. Germline V gene sequence: CDR1 SGHRS, CDR2 YFSETQ. CDR3 in amino acids: CASSGPGRTYGYTF. As DNA, the CDR3 is TGCGCCAGCAGCGGCCCAGGTAGAACCTATGGCTACACCTTC. Full variable domain (missing parts from reference TRBV5-1 and TRBJ1-2): KAGVTQTPRYLIKTRGQQVTLSCSPISGHRSVSWYQQTPGQGLQFLFEYFSETQRNKGNFPGRFSGRQFSNSRSEMNVSTLELGDSALYLCASSGPGRTYGYTFGSGTRLTVV.

V usage is TRBV5-1 and J usage is TRBJ2-1, with a weak D call TRBD2 (6 bases). V shed 0 bases and J shed 10 bases, with 11 bases lying between them. The CDR3 extends over 13 amino acids. Germline V CDR1 and CDR2: SGHRS, YFSETQ. The CDR3 spells CASSLEGLGEQFF. CDR3 nucleotide sequence: TGCGCCAGCAGCTTGGAGGGACTGGGAGAGCAGTTCTTC.

The chain's CDR3 is CASSLAGSGSKNIQYF. In DNA form, the CDR3 reads TGTGCCAGCAGCTTGGCCGGTAGCGGGAGTAAAAACATTCAGTACTTC. This chain uses TRBV5-4 with TRBJ2-4, with 9 bases lining up with TRBD2. The V and J ends lost 0 bases and 4 bases, in that order; junction bases with no gene match: 5. Per the germline V gene, CDR1 is SGHNT and CDR2 is YYREEE (reference sequence). This CDR3 has 16 residues.

V usage is TRBV6-6 and J usage is TRBJ2-1; tentatively, D is TRBD2 (6 bases). CDR3 length equals 16 residues. Trimming cost V 6 bases and J 4 bases, with 19 bases left between them. Germline lookup yields CDR1 MNHNY and CDR2 SVGAGI (reference sequence). The CDR3 reads CASSRDLLAQYNEQFF. As DNA, the CDR3 is TGTGCCAGCAGCCGCGATCTACTAGCCCAGTACAATGAGCAGTTCTTC.

The chain couples TRBV19 to TRBJ2-3; tentatively, D is TRBD1 (5 bases). Germline loops: CDR1 LNHDA, CDR2 SQIVND (reference sequence). V was shortened by 9 bases and J by 2 bases, with 12 bases between the two germline ends. The CDR3 has 13 amino acids. The CDR3 coding sequence is TGTGCCAGCAGCAGGGTGTACACAGATACGCAGTATTTT. Translation gives CASSRVYTDTQYF.